What follows is one T cell receptor (beta chain) and its context. There is no known antigen for this receptor. No much larger clonotype is one base removed from it; base qualities were not supplied. These data are taken from a study of blood T cell repertoires in COVID-19 (dated by TCRdb to 2020 to 2022). For context, the study as a whole: The collaborator samples originated in the United States, Italy and Spain and spanned the acute and convalescent phases of COVID-19. The material from the prospective study consisted of cDNA or gDNA derived from T cells, B-cell-depleted T cells, or PBMCs. Deeply sampled blood TCRbeta repertoires from subjects exposed to, actively infected with, or recovered from COVID-19 were included in the dataset. The repertoires were released in a freely available public database meant as a resource for research on the immune response to SARS-CoV-2. The samples were drawn from two sources: the first 160 participants of the ongoing ImmuneRACE study, and about 1,300 subjects contributed by 6 global collaborators. The sample metadata nearly always contained a de-identified subject ID, COVID-19 status, age in years and sex. Where available, HLA class I and class II types were obtained from metadata supplied by the sample provider rather than from assay-based typing. The investigation overall reported the following: The quantity of clinical and demographic metadata differed by source and by participant and was supplied without curation.

TCRbeta CDR3 regions were amplified from genomic DNA using the immunoSEQ Assay, a bias-controlled multiplex PCR. In the source study's methods: Within the assay, amplification of reference gene primers was used to estimate how many nucleated cells each sample contained. Sequence reads were collapsed and filtered to measure the absolute abundance of every unique TCRbeta CDR3 rearrangement. For each sample, productive Simpson clonality was calculated as the square root of Simpson's diversity index over productive rearrangements. Drawn from immuneACCESS, this table holds only the in-frame rearrangements with V and J called that TCRdb kept. Clones are partly lost; checked studies trace under half to an unresolved V gene and leave the rest unexplained. D and trimming were read from the DNA, whereas the V and J calls and clone size are those reported in that table. The sample contains approximately 150,000 clones, roughly four fifths of them found a single time. Of the sample, around 13% is held by the ten largest clones.

Another Seattle source contributed samples from volunteer blood donors who had recovered from COVID-19. Whole blood was collected in K2EDTA tubes by collaborating institutions according to the institutions' own protocols. For TCRbeta analysis, collaborators shipped samples as frozen whole blood, isolated PBMCs, or DNA extracted from either of those sample types. V ends up 8 bases short and J 1 base short, with an unmatched junction base count of 10. The germline V gene (reference sequence) sets CDR1 to MNHNY and CDR2 to SVGAGI. Reading from cysteine to phenylalanine, the CDR3 counts 16 amino acids. Of all the DNA, just the CDR3 is kept, 48 bases in frame from base 1.

Sample: peripheral blood. This sequence originates from a man aged 70 or older who had recovered from COVID-19. The V and J genes are TRBV6-6 and TRBJ1-3; TRBD1 aligns with 8 central bases. The nucleotide sequence reads TGTGCCAGCGACTTCCGGGACAGGTATTCTGGAAACACCATATATTTT. Its protein product is CASDFRDRYSGNTIYF.